Below, 17 T cell receptor beta chains from the same sample are listed, as sequenced in a study of T cells after yellow fever vaccination. Using its own MiXCR run on the 5' RACE reads, TCRdb lists one record per CDR3 protein. The profile shows about 85,000 distinct CDR3 sequences, about an eighth of them singletons. This specimen was CD8+ T cells not binding an NS4B(214-222) dextramer, sorted from PBMCs, taken more than 20 days after the first yellow fever vaccination. The receptors were sampled from a man aged 18 to 35 who received the YFV17D yellow fever vaccine.

V usage is TRBV29-1 and J usage is TRBJ1-2, with D perhaps matching TRBD1 (5 bases). The V gene's germline CDR1 is SQVTM and CDR2 ANQGSEA. Trimming pared 1 base from V and 7 bases from J, leaving 10 bases between. This CDR3 region has 12 residues. The CDR3: CSVEAGSGGYTF. The CDR3 nucleotides read TGCAGCGTTGAAGCAGGGTCGGGTGGCTACACCTTC.

This CDR3 is CASSWGEETQYF. The CDR3 DNA is TGTGCCAGCAGTTGGGGCGAGGAGACCCAGTACTTC. The rearrangement joins TRBV6-2 or TRBV6-3 to TRBJ2-5; perhaps TRBD1 as D (5 bases). In germline, CDR1 is MNHEY, CDR2 SVGEGT. CDR3 length: 12 residues. Between the trimmed V and J ends, which lost 4 bases and 5 bases, there was a span of 8 bases.

This rearrangement joins TRBV27 to TRBJ2-7, with D possibly matching TRBD2 (5 bases). V lost 0 bases and J 3 bases, leaving 12 bases between the germline ends. This CDR3 is built from 15 residues. CDR1 is MNHEY and CDR2 is SMNVEV in the germline V gene (reference sequence). In DNA form, the CDR3 reads TGTGCCAGCAGTTTATCGCGCGGGTGGAACTACGAGCAGTACTTC. Amino acids: CASSLSRGWNYEQYF.

This clonotype was observed a handful of times. This rearrangement joins TRBV5-1 to TRBJ1-5, with 11 bases that match TRBD1. V gave up 1 base and J gave up 7 bases; unmatched junction bases: 4. Germline CDR1 is SGHRS and CDR2 is YFSETQ. This CDR3 comprises 15 residues. CDR3 region: CASSLPGTGGQPQHF. CDR3 in DNA: TGCGCCAGCAGCTTGCCGGGGACAGGGGGACAGCCCCAGCATTTT.

There are a few counts of this clonotype. V and J are TRBV5-1 and TRBJ1-5, with 7 bases fitting TRBD1. J lost 5 bases, V lost 1 base, and 3 bases had no gene match. The germline V gene has CDR1 SGHRS and CDR2 YFSETQ. The CDR3 is 14 residues long. CDR3 bases: TGCGCCAGCAGCTTGACAGGGGCACATCAGCCCCAGCATTTT. Translated, it gives CASSLTGAHQPQHF.

This clonotype was recorded a few times. V usage is TRBV12-3 or TRBV12-4 and J usage is TRBJ2-1, with TRBD2 matching 11 bases. CDR3 length equals 14 residues. The J segment lost 9 bases and the V segment lost 5 bases, leaving 6 bases of the junction unmatched. CDR3 protein: CASSVSGGVVEQFF. The CDR3 nucleotides are TGTGCCAGCAGTGTTAGCGGGGGGGTGGTTGAGCAGTTCTTC.

This clonotype occurred a few times. The chain couples TRBV6-2 or TRBV6-3 to TRBJ2-1; maybe TRBD1 (6 bases). Looked up from germline, CDR1 is MNHEY and CDR2 is SVGEGT. V dropped 6 bases and J dropped 9 bases, with 12 bases sitting between them. The CDR3 loop spans 12 amino acids. CDR3 nucleotides: TGTGCCAGCAGACGGAACAGGGTTGAGCAGTTCTTC. Its translation: CASRRNRVEQFF.

The sample holds a few counts of this clonotype. V is TRBV5-1 and J is TRBJ2-5; D is unresolved. Germline CDR1 SGHRS, CDR2 YFSETQ. Trimming shortened V by 3 bases and J by 1 base, and 7 bases separated the two germline ends. This CDR3 spans 13 amino acids. The CDR3 region is CASSWLGQETQYF. CDR3 bases: TGCGCCAGCAGCTGGCTCGGCCAAGAGACCCAGTACTTC.

V is TRBV7-3 and J is TRBJ2-3; D possibly corresponds to TRBD2 (5 bases). This CDR3 comprises 15 residues. Germline V gene sequence: CDR1 SGHTA, CDR2 FQGTGA. Trimming took 5 bases from V and 3 from J, leaving 15 bases between them. As DNA, the CDR3 is TGTGCCAGCAGCCTCGCGGGCCCGGGTACAGATACGCAGTATTTT. Its translation: CASSLAGPGTDTQYF.

This clonotype was seen at least ten times. The chain combines TRBV12-3 or TRBV12-4 with TRBJ2-5; TRBD1 agrees at 8 bases. The CDR3 runs 12 residues. The V segment lost 5 bases and the J segment 5 bases; nucleotides outside the gene matches: 1. CDR3 coding DNA: TGTGCCAGCAGTCCAGGGGGCGAGACCCAGTACTTC. It translates to CASSPGGETQYF.

In its sample, this clonotype was seen a few times. This chain uses TRBV18 with TRBJ1-4; D not resolved. The germline V gene encodes CDR1 KGHSH and CDR2 LQKENI. The CDR3 is made up of 13 amino acids. The germline V and J ends were trimmed by 6 bases and 7 bases, with 12 bases remaining between them. CDR3 in DNA: TGTGCCAGCTCCCCCAGTTGGTCTGAAAAACTGTTTTTT. It yields the protein CASSPSWSEKLFF.

The chain carries TRBV7-6 and TRBJ2-1; 8 nucleotides match TRBD2. The V gene's germline CDR1 is SGHVS and CDR2 FNYEAQ. J gave up 4 bases and V 1 base, and 3 bases lay outside the gene matches. The CDR3 runs 15 residues. The CDR3 DNA is TGTGCCAGCAGCTTAGTGGCTAGCGGGTACAATGAGCAGTTCTTC. Translated: CASSLVASGYNEQFF.

The chain employs TRBV7-2 and TRBJ2-3, with 9 bases aligning to TRBD2. The trim removed 0 bases at V and 1 base at J, leaving 8 bases unmatched. Germline V gives CDR1 SGHTA, CDR2 FQGNSA. This CDR3 is 18 amino acids long. The CDR3 nucleotides read TGTGCCAGCAGCTTAGCTGTCTGGGCTAGCGGGGGCACAGATACGCAGTATTTT. Protein product: CASSLAVWASGGTDTQYF.

The chain carries TRBV4-1 and TRBJ1-1; D call uncertain. The germline gives CDR1 MGHRA, CDR2 YSYEKL. The CDR3 is made up of 14 amino acids. Trimming removed 2 bases at V and 1 base at J, with 8 bases between. DNA of the CDR3: TGCGCCAGCAGCCAATTGAAAGGGAACACTGAAGCTTTCTTT. It is translated as CASSQLKGNTEAFF.

This clonotype was counted only a few times. The genes are TRBV7-6 and TRBJ2-2; D not certain. The germline CDR1 and CDR2 sequences are SGHVS and FNYEAQ. V lost 6 bases and J 7 bases, leaving 6 bases between the germline ends. The CDR3 is 11 amino acids. As DNA, the CDR3 is TGTGCCAGCAGTATCAGCGGGGAGCTGTTTTTT. Translation gives CASSISGELFF.

This chain connects TRBV15 to TRBJ2-7; D is perhaps TRBD1 (6 bases). The CDR3 totals 16 residues. The ends were cut back, 1 base at V and 4 bases at J, with 17 bases in the middle. Germline V gene data show CDR1 as LNHNV and CDR2 as YYDKDF (reference sequence). CDR3 loop: CATSRVPGHRFYEQYF. In DNA, the CDR3 is TGTGCCACCAGCAGAGTGCCGGGACACCGTTTTTACGAGCAGTACTTC.

The chain recombines TRBV7-9 with TRBJ2-5; D gene unclear. Germline V lookup: CDR1 SEHNR, CDR2 FQNEAQ (reference sequence). The CDR3 length is 15 residues. V dropped 2 bases and J dropped 2 bases, with 12 bases sitting between them. The CDR3 bases are TGTGCCAGCAGCTTAAGTCTCCTATCTCAAGAGACCCAGTACTTC. It is translated as CASSLSLLSQETQYF.